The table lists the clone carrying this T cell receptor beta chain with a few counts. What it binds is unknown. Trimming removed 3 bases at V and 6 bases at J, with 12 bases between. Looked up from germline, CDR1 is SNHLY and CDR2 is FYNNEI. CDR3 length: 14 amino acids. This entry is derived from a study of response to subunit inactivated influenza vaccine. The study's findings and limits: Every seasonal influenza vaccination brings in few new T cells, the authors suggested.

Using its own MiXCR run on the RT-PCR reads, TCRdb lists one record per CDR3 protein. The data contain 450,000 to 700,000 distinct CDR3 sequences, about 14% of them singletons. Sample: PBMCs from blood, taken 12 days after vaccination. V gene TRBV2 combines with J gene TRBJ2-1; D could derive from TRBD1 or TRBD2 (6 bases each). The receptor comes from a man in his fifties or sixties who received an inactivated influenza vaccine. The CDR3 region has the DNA TGTGCCAGCAGTGAGTGGGGGCGGGGCAATGAGCAGTTCTTC. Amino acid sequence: CASSEWGRGNEQFF.